What follows are 3 T cell receptor beta chains derived from one specimen sequenced in a study of blood T cell repertoires in COVID-19. TCRdb's table, derived via immunoSEQ multiplex PCR, lists solely in-frame clones and lacks some. The table lists 100,000 to 150,000 clones, roughly four fifths of them singletons, with 12% in the top ten. The sample was peripheral blood. These receptors came from a man in his 60s with acute or convalescent COVID-19.

J is TRBJ1-3 and V is TRBV5-6; D ambiguous. The V gene lost 1 base and the J gene lost 0 bases, with 5 bases spanning the gap. The CDR3 is 14 residues long. In germline, CDR1 is SGHDT, CDR2 YYEEEE. CDR3 in amino acids: CASSLYPSGNTIYF. Written as DNA, the CDR3 is TGTGCCAGCAGCTTGTATCCCTCTGGAAACACCATATATTTT. The variable domain in full, completed from reference TRBV5-6 and TRBJ1-3, reads DAGVTQSPTHLIKTRGQQVTLRCSPKSGHDTVSWYQQALGQGPQFIFQYYEEEERQRGNFPDRFSGHQFPNYSSELNVNALLLGDSALYLCASSLYPSGNTIYFGEGSWLTVV.

The chain has TRBV7-9 and TRBJ2-5; D not certain. Germline V gene sequence: CDR1 SEHNR, CDR2 FQNEAQ (reference sequence). The CDR3 is 12 residues long. V lost 5 bases and J 5 bases, leaving 9 bases between the germline ends. For the CDR3, the DNA is TGTGCCAGCAGCCCACTTACGGAGACCCAGTACTTC. This encodes CASSPLTETQYF.

The CDR3 sequence is CASSARGTQETQYF. In DNA form, the CDR3 reads TGTGCCAGCAGCGCCAGAGGTACCCAAGAGACCCAGTACTTC. J is TRBJ2-5 and V is TRBV9, with D hard to call. Germline CDR1 is SGDLS and CDR2 is YYNGEE. The CDR3 is 14 residues long. Between the trimmed V and J ends, which lost 3 bases and 1 base, there was a span of 10 bases. The full variable domain, completed using reference TRBV9 and TRBJ2-5, is DSGVTQTPKHLITATGQRVTLRCSPRSGDLSVYWYQQSLDQGLQFLIQYYNGEERAKGNILERFSAQQFPDLHSELNLSSLELGDSALYFCASSARGTQETQYFGPGTRLLVL.